The rows below give T cell receptor beta chains drawn from one sample of a study of blood T cells in healthy people across ages. TCRdb itself ran the 5' RACE reads through MiXCR, one entry per CDR3 protein. The sample lists roughly 900,000 distinct CDR3 sequences, around 49% occurring once. The material sequenced was blood. The source of these receptors is a man younger than 40 in good health. CDR3s include the opening cysteine and the closing phenylalanine or tryptophan. The D gene is left open where the match is weak. Clone size is given for some rows only: seen once, a few or many times, or a class if the clone is expanded.

V	J	D	size	DNA	CDR3
TRBV5-6	TRBJ2-5	TRBD2	-	TGTGCCAGCTATTCGGAACTAGCGGGGACCGGAGAGACCCAGTACTTC	CASYSELAGTGETQYF
TRBV21-1	TRBJ1-1	-	-	TGTGCCAGCACCCACTACGGGGGCGGGATGAACACTGAAGCTTTCTTT	CASTHYGGGMNTEAFF
TRBV29-1	TRBJ2-5	-	few	TGCAGCGTTAAAAGGGACCGGGTGGGGGAGACCCAGTACTTC	CSVKRDRVGETQYF
TRBV10-3	TRBJ1-1	-	few	TGTGCCATCAGGCTTCCCGGGGAGACTGAAGCTTTCTTT	CAIRLPGETEAFF
TRBV24-1	TRBJ2-2	TRBD2	-	TGTGCCACCAGTGACTCCGGGACTAGCGGGGGGGGTTTCGCCGGGGAGCTGTTTTTT	CATSDSGTSGGGFAGELFF
TRBV20-1	TRBJ2-5	-	-	TGCAGTGCTAGAGATCCGCCGGGGCAGTACTTC	CSARDPPGQYF
TRBV20-1	TRBJ1-5	TRBD1	-	TGCAGTGCTACCTCGACAGGGGGAAGCAATCAGCCCCAGCATTTT	CSATSTGGSNQPQHF
TRBV9	TRBJ2-3	TRBD2	-	TGTGCCAGCAGCTCAAAGTCTAGCGGGGGCACAGATACGCAGTATTTT	CASSSKSSGGTDTQYF
TRBV11-1	TRBJ2-3	-	-	TGTGCCAGCAGCTTAGTCCCCGCGGCTAGCTTTGCGGGTACGCAGTATTTT	CASSLVPAASFAGTQYF
TRBV5-6	TRBJ2-7	TRBD1	-	TGTGCCAGCAGCACAGGGGGCCACGAGCAGTACTTC	CASSTGGHEQYF
TRBV27	TRBJ2-5	-	-	TGTGCCAGCAAAGAAACAGGGTACCAAGAGACCCAGTACTTC	CASKETGYQETQYF
TRBV5-1	TRBJ2-7	TRBD2	few	TGCGCCAGCCAGCGGGGCAGCTCCTACGAGCAGTACTTC	CASQRGSSYEQYF
TRBV12-3/TRBV12-4	TRBJ2-3	TRBD1	few	TGTGCCAGCAGTTTAGAGACAGGGCGCGCAGATACGCAGTATTTT	CASSLETGRADTQYF
TRBV12-3/TRBV12-4	TRBJ1-2	TRBD1	many	TGTGCCAGCACCCCCGGGACAGAGGTTGACACCTTC	CASTPGTEVDTF
TRBV6-1	TRBJ1-5	-	-	TGTGCCAGCAGTGGGTACAGCACCCTCAATCAGCCCCAGCATTTT	CASSGYSTLNQPQHF
TRBV27	TRBJ2-7	-	-	TGTGCCAGCAGTCAGCCCGACAGGATGTACGAGCAGTACTTC	CASSQPDRMYEQYF
TRBV20-1	TRBJ2-5	TRBD1	-	TGCAGTGCTACCCGTGCCGGGACAGGGTTATCAGAGACCCAGTACTTC	CSATRAGTGLSETQYF
TRBV20-1	TRBJ2-7	TRBD1	-	TGCAGTGCCCCGGGACAGGGGGACGAGCAGTACTTC	CSAPGQGDEQYF
TRBV11-2	TRBJ2-1	TRBD2	-	TGTGCCAGCAGCCGGGCAGGGACTAGCAGAGGCTCCTACAATGAGCAGTTCTTC	CASSRAGTSRGSYNEQFF
TRBV28	TRBJ2-7	-	-	TGTGCCAGCAGGACTTCCGGGACGGGGATCTACGAGCAGTACTTC	CASRTSGTGIYEQYF
TRBV5-1	TRBJ2-3	TRBD2	-	TGCGCCAGCAGTGAGGTAGCGGGGGGCCTTCGGGATACGCAGTATTTT	CASSEVAGGLRDTQYF
TRBV24-1	TRBJ2-4	-	-	TGTGCCACCAGTGATTGGGCAGGGCTGAAAAACATTCAGTACTTC	CATSDWAGLKNIQYF
TRBV29-1	TRBJ1-5	-	-	TGCAGCGGTTTGTACGGACTCAATCAGCCCCAGCATTTT	CSGLYGLNQPQHF
TRBV14	TRBJ2-7	TRBD1	few	TGTGCCAGCAGCCAATTTCAGGGGGTCCCAACCTACGAGCAGTACTTC	CASSQFQGVPTYEQYF
TRBV5-1	TRBJ2-3	-	few	TGCGCCAGCAGCATTGGTGTAGGGCAACCCACAGATACGCAGTATTTT	CASSIGVGQPTDTQYF
TRBV29-1	TRBJ2-5	-	-	TGCAACGTTGAGGGCGAGACCCAGTACTTC	CNVEGETQYF
TRBV3-1	TRBJ1-2	-	-	TGTGCCAGCAGCCAGGAGTCTAGGGGCTATGGCTACACCTTC	CASSQESRGYGYTF
TRBV11-3	TRBJ2-5	TRBD1	-	TGTGCCAGCAGCCGAACAGGGGGCTTCAAAGCGACCCAGTACTTC	CASSRTGGFKATQYF
TRBV6-5	TRBJ2-1	-	-	TGTGCCAGCAGTTACTCAGGACAGACTACCCAGCATGAGCAGTTCTTC	CASSYSGQTTQHEQFF
TRBV6-5	TRBJ1-1	-	-	TGTGCCAGCAGTGGCGGGGCTAGGGCTGAAGCTTTCTTT	CASSGGARAEAFF
TRBV28	TRBJ2-3	TRBD2	-	TGTGCCAGCAGTTGGCCCGAGACTAGCGGAGACACAGATACGCAGTATTTT	CASSWPETSGDTDTQYF
TRBV5-1	TRBJ2-1	-	-	TGCGCCGGCAGCAGAAGGACGGAAGCCTTCGACAATGAGCAGTTCTTC	CAGSRRTEAFDNEQFF
TRBV6-6	TRBJ2-4	TRBD1	-	TGTGCCAGCAGTATCTACCAGGGGGCGGATGGGAGCATTCAGTACTTC	CASSIYQGADGSIQYF
TRBV5-1	TRBJ2-3	TRBD1	few	TGCGCCAGCAGCTTCGCCAGGGGGGATACGCAGTATTTT	CASSFARGDTQYF
TRBV11-3	TRBJ2-1	-	few	TGTGCCAGCAGCCAGTTGGGGGCGGGCCCAAACAATGAGCAGTTCTTC	CASSQLGAGPNNEQFF
TRBV6-2/TRBV6-3	TRBJ2-7	-	many	TGTGCCAGCAGTTACGGCGTTAGGTGGGGACAAGGATACGAGCAGTACTTC	CASSYGVRWGQGYEQYF
TRBV7-9	TRBJ1-4	TRBD1	-	TGTGCCAGCAGCATGGGACAGGTTGCAACTAATGAAAAACTGTTTTTT	CASSMGQVATNEKLFF
TRBV20-1	TRBJ1-2	-	-	TGCAGTGCTAGAGAGAGCCAGATCTATGGCTACACCTTC	CSARESQIYGYTF
TRBV27	TRBJ2-3	-	few	TGTGCCAGCGTTGGAAGAGATACGCAGTATTTT	CASVGRDTQYF
TRBV7-8	TRBJ2-3	TRBD2	once	TGTGCCAGCAGCCCGAAACCGGGACTAGCGGGAGTAGTGGATACGCAGTATTTT	CASSPKPGLAGVVDTQYF
TRBV7-2	TRBJ2-4	TRBD2	few	TGTGCCAGCAGCTTACTAGCGGGGGGGCCGGAAAACATTCAGTACTTC	CASSLLAGGPENIQYF
TRBV4-1	TRBJ2-3	TRBD2	few	TGCGCCAGCAGCCAAGAACTGCGAGCGGGGGGGACAGATACGCAGTATTTT	CASSQELRAGGTDTQYF
TRBV20-1	TRBJ1-5	-	-	TGCAGTGCTAGAGATCAGGCGCAGCCCCAGCATTTT	CSARDQAQPQHF
TRBV11-1	TRBJ2-1	-	once	TGTGCCAGCAGCTTGGGACGTACCCACAATGAGCAGTTCTTC	CASSLGRTHNEQFF
TRBV9	TRBJ2-7	TRBD1	-	TGTGCCAGCAGCCCGACAGGGTCGCATGGCGAGCAGTACTTC	CASSPTGSHGEQYF
TRBV4-3	TRBJ1-3	TRBD1	-	TGCGCCAGCAGCCAAGAAGACAGGGGAGGAAACACCATATATTTT	CASSQEDRGGNTIYF
TRBV4-3	TRBJ2-5	TRBD2	-	TGCGCCAGCAGCCATGACTTTGGGACTAGCGGGAAGGAAGAGACCCAGTACTTC	CASSHDFGTSGKEETQYF
TRBV30	TRBJ1-1	-	-	TGTGCCGGGGGGCGAGACACTGAAGCTTTCTTT	CAGGRDTEAFF
TRBV27	TRBJ1-2	-	once	TGTGCCAGCAGGCCCACAGAGTACTACTACGGCTACACCTTC	CASRPTEYYYGYTF
TRBV7-2	TRBJ2-7	TRBD1	-	TGTGCCAGCAGCTCCGGACAGGGACGTGAGCAGTACTTC	CASSSGQGREQYF
TRBV5-1	TRBJ2-5	-	-	TGCGCCAGCAAATTTTGGGGCACACAAGAGACCCAGTACTTC	CASKFWGTQETQYF
TRBV10-3	TRBJ2-5	TRBD1	-	TGTGCCACCGAAGACAGGGCCCAAGAGACCCAGTACTTC	CATEDRAQETQYF
TRBV18	TRBJ2-7	TRBD1	-	TGTGCCAGCCAAGGCCAATTCACAGGGGGCTTCTACGAGCAGTACTTC	CASQGQFTGGFYEQYF
TRBV5-1	TRBJ2-7	-	-	TGCGCCAGCAGAGGCGGGGGCTCTCAATACGAGCAGTACTTC	CASRGGGSQYEQYF
TRBV6-5	TRBJ1-1	-	-	TGTGCCAGCAGTTATCGAGGGAGGCCCGGCACTGAAGCTTTCTTT	CASSYRGRPGTEAFF
TRBV6-5	TRBJ2-2	-	-	TGTGCCAGCAGTTACAGGAGGACGGGGGAGCTGTTTTTT	CASSYRRTGELFF
TRBV15	TRBJ2-7	TRBD1	-	TGTGCCACCAGCAGACGCCCGGGGACAGGGTTCGAGCAGTACTTC	CATSRRPGTGFEQYF
TRBV12-3/TRBV12-4	TRBJ2-7	TRBD1	-	TGTGCCAGCAGTTCCCCGGGGACAGCGTCCTACGAGCAGTACTTC	CASSSPGTASYEQYF
TRBV20-1	TRBJ2-1	-	-	TGCGGTGCGGCCTCAGGGGTCTCCTACAATGAGCAGTTCTTC	CGAASGVSYNEQFF